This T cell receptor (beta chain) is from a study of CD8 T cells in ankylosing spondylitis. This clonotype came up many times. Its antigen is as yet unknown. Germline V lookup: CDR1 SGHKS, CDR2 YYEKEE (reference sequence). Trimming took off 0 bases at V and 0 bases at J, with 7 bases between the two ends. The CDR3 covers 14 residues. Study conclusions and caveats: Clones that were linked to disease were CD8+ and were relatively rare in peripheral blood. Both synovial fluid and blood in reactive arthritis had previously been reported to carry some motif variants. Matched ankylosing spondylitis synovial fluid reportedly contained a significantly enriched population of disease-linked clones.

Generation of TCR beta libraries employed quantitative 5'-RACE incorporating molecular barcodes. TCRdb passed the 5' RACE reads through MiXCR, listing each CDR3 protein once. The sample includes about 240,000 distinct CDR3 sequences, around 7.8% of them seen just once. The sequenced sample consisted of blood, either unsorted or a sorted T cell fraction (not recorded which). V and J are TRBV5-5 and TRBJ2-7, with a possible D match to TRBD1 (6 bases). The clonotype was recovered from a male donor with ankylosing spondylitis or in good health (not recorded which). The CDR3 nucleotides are TGTGCCAGCAGCTTGGAGGACAGCTCCTACGAGCAGTACTTC. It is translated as CASSLEDSSYEQYF.